The T cell receptor (beta chain) under discussion was sequenced for a study of Ad26.COV2.S vaccination and SARS-CoV-2 variants. Study-level background: Of the COV1001 trial arms, the Ad26.COV2.S arm included the donor. Ad26.COV2.S given intramuscularly, once or twice 56 days apart.

For this clone: What it binds is not known.

Profiled with immunoSEQ multiplex PCR; TCRdb holds only in-frame clones, not every one. The sample lists roughly 510,000 clones, 87% occurring once. The V end was cut by 7 bases, the J end by 3 bases, with 16 bases between. The length of the CDR3 is 14 residues. Germline CDR1 is MNHEY and CDR2 is SMNVEV (reference sequence). Specified treatment: 19 received Ad26.COV2.S at low or high dose, single or two shots; about five received placebo; per-sample allocation not given. Specimens were obtained on day 63 following the first vaccine or placebo injection. Study-wide results and caveats: From the TCR breadth and depth analyses, total T cell responses may have been underestimated.

The chain links TRBV27 to TRBJ2-7, with D perhaps matching TRBD1 (6 bases). This material consisted of peripheral blood, taken in a trial of Ad26.COV2.S vaccine versus placebo. The sequence was collected from a person aged 18-60 years who received the Ad26.COV2.S COVID-19 vaccine or a placebo. In DNA form, the CDR3 reads TGTGCCAGCACTTCTCTGGACAGACTCTACGAGCAGTACTTC. This translates into CASTSLDRLYEQYF.